The rows below give T cell receptor beta chains drawn from one sample of a study of shared clonotypes between healthy human individuals. The protocol was immunoSEQ multiplex PCR, while the TCRdb copy is restricted to in-frame clones and leaves out a portion. Found here are roughly 2.5 million clones, around 90% of them singletons; the top ten hold over 0.12%. Sequencing was done on a sample of naive CD4+ T cells sorted from blood. These receptors all stem from a man aged 18 to 30 in good health. CDR3s include the opening cysteine and the closing phenylalanine or tryptophan. Fields, in order: V gene, J gene, CDR3 protein.

v_call: TRBV6-1; j_call: TRBJ1-1; cdr3_aa: CASRLAGNTEAFF
v_call: TRBV18; j_call: TRBJ1-5; cdr3_aa: CASSTLGQNGNQPQHF
v_call: TRBV6-1; j_call: TRBJ1-5; cdr3_aa: CASSAGVDNQPQHF
v_call: TRBV7-2; j_call: TRBJ2-7; cdr3_aa: CASSWKGPPAYEQYF
v_call: TRBV5-1; j_call: TRBJ1-1; cdr3_aa: CASSPMGGTGSEAFF
v_call: TRBV7-7; j_call: TRBJ2-2; cdr3_aa: CASSRHAVSNTGELFF
v_call: TRBV2; j_call: TRBJ2-1; cdr3_aa: CASGGLAGAHSSYNEQFF
v_call: TRBV27; j_call: TRBJ2-7; cdr3_aa: CASRSTGGEQYF
v_call: TRBV2; j_call: TRBJ2-3; cdr3_aa: CASRGSTDTQYF
v_call: TRBV21-1; j_call: TRBJ2-7; cdr3_aa: CASSRHYGVTTYEQYF
v_call: TRBV5-1; j_call: TRBJ2-5; cdr3_aa: CASSFRDQETQYF
v_call: TRBV5-4; j_call: TRBJ2-2; cdr3_aa: CASSLDGYNTGELFF
v_call: TRBV5-1; j_call: TRBJ2-2; cdr3_aa: CASSLDGGNTGELFF
v_call: TRBV19; j_call: TRBJ1-6; cdr3_aa: CASRLDRGNSPLHF
v_call: TRBV25-1; j_call: TRBJ1-5; cdr3_aa: CASSEWGSNQPQHF
v_call: TRBV7-6; j_call: TRBJ2-1; cdr3_aa: CASSLALDEQFF
v_call: TRBV5-6; j_call: TRBJ2-7; cdr3_aa: CASSLLAVANSEQYF
v_call: TRBV5-1; j_call: TRBJ1-5; cdr3_aa: CASSLAPNQPQHF
v_call: TRBV18; j_call: TRBJ1-5; cdr3_aa: CASSQGRNQPQHF
v_call: TRBV7-9; j_call: TRBJ2-7; cdr3_aa: CASSLVGDRGQSGAYEQYF
v_call: TRBV10-3; j_call: TRBJ1-2; cdr3_aa: CAISEDRSSGGYTF
v_call: TRBV28; j_call: TRBJ2-3; cdr3_aa: CASGDGGITDTQYF
v_call: TRBV2; j_call: TRBJ2-2; cdr3_aa: CASRGTVNTGELFF
v_call: TRBV6-6; j_call: TRBJ1-1; cdr3_aa: CASRGTGTGTEAFF
v_call: TRBV18; j_call: TRBJ2-7; cdr3_aa: CASSPPIVGEQYF
v_call: TRBV5-1; j_call: TRBJ2-3; cdr3_aa: CASSWGGQTRGDTQYF
v_call: TRBV30; j_call: TRBJ2-1; cdr3_aa: CAWSVFLTSGRYNEQFF
v_call: TRBV5-1; j_call: TRBJ2-2; cdr3_aa: CASSWTGVNTGELFF
v_call: TRBV7-8; j_call: TRBJ1-1; cdr3_aa: CASSPWTGNTEAFF
v_call: TRBV2; j_call: TRBJ1-5; cdr3_aa: CASSELVGSQPQHF
v_call: TRBV27; j_call: TRBJ2-2; cdr3_aa: CASSLRAYHNTGELFF
v_call: TRBV13; j_call: TRBJ2-7; cdr3_aa: CASSPIPTRHEQYF
v_call: TRBV20-1; j_call: TRBJ2-7; cdr3_aa: CSAETSYEQYF
v_call: TRBV28; j_call: TRBJ2-5; cdr3_aa: CASSPLTAGVQTSQYF
v_call: TRBV18; j_call: TRBJ2-3; cdr3_aa: CASSPLAGGSTDTQYF
v_call: TRBV6-1; j_call: TRBJ1-1; cdr3_aa: CASSGPRTGLNTEAFF
v_call: TRBV5-8; j_call: TRBJ1-6; cdr3_aa: CASSLGSAFMALHF
v_call: TRBV10-3; j_call: TRBJ2-7; cdr3_aa: CAISESWNEQYF
v_call: TRBV5-1; j_call: TRBJ1-4; cdr3_aa: CASSLTASKSTNEKLFF
v_call: TRBV10-3; j_call: TRBJ2-5; cdr3_aa: CAISTGQETQYF
v_call: TRBV30; j_call: TRBJ2-5; cdr3_aa: CAWSVVQETQYF
v_call: TRBV6-6; j_call: TRBJ2-1; cdr3_aa: CASSYEGNEQFF
v_call: TRBV10-3; j_call: TRBJ2-7; cdr3_aa: CAISRLAASYEQYF
v_call: TRBV6-6; j_call: TRBJ1-5; cdr3_aa: CASRRGSNQPQHF
v_call: TRBV18; j_call: TRBJ1-5; cdr3_aa: CASSPGRTGTNQPQHF
v_call: TRBV9; j_call: TRBJ2-5; cdr3_aa: CASSPRVASKETQYF
v_call: TRBV9; j_call: TRBJ2-3; cdr3_aa: CASSRRQGRIESDTQYF
v_call: TRBV6-6; j_call: TRBJ2-1; cdr3_aa: CASSYATSGSNEQFF
v_call: TRBV7-8; j_call: TRBJ1-1; cdr3_aa: CASSLRTGGLPNTEAFF
v_call: TRBV4-1; j_call: TRBJ1-5; cdr3_aa: CASSQDIRGKNQPQHF
v_call: TRBV19; j_call: TRBJ1-1; cdr3_aa: CASPTGKTEAFF